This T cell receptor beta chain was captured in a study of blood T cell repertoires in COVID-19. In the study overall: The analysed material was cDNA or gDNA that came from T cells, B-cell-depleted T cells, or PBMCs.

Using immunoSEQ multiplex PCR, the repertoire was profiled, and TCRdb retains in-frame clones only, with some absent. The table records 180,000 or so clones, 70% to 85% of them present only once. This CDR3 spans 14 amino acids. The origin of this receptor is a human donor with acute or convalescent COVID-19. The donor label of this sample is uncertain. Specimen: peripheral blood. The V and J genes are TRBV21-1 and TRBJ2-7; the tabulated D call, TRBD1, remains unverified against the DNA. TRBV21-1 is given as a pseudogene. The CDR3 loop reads CAPGSLGGSYEQYF. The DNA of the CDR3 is TGTGCCCCCGGCAGTCTAGGGGGCTCCTACGAGCAGTACTTC.